The 22 T cell receptor beta chains presented below share a single source sample, sequenced in a study of T cells in Graves' hyperthyroidism and ophthalmopathy. From RNA transcripts, TCR beta CDR3 regions were amplified. The HTBI primer set served for first-round RT-PCR of the TCR CDR3. TCRdb ran MiXCR on the multiplex PCR reads and lists one entry per CDR3 protein. This repertoire shows about 300,000 distinct CDR3 sequences, roughly 18% found once; its top ten account for 35% to 45%. The specimen sequenced was blood. These receptor sequences come from a man aged 50 to 59 with Graves' ophthalmopathy.

This clonotype was detected only a few times. This chain connects TRBV5-4 to TRBJ1-5; no reliable D call. Germline lookup yields CDR1 SGHNT and CDR2 YYREEE (reference sequence). The V end lost 3 bases, the J end lost 0 bases, and 10 bases lay between the germline ends. The CDR3 covers 15 residues. The CDR3 DNA reads TGTGCCAGCAGCTCAGACCCAAATAGCAATCAGCCCCAGCATTTT. Translating gives CASSSDPNSNQPQHF.

This clonotype was detected many times. The J gene is TRBJ2-1, the V gene TRBV7-6, with 10 bases that match TRBD2. The V segment lost 4 bases and the J segment 6 bases; nucleotides outside the gene matches: 6. CDR1 SGHVS and CDR2 FNYEAQ come from the germline V gene. The CDR3 consists of 15 residues. DNA of the CDR3: TGTGCCAGCAGCTCTCTAGCGGGAGCGGGCAATGAGCAGTTCTTC. As protein: CASSSLAGAGNEQFF.

A note on this clonotype: A much larger clone differs by one base, so this may be a read error. The V and J genes are TRBV2 and TRBJ2-7, with D possibly being TRBD1 (9 bases). CDR1 and CDR2 (germline): SNHLY, FYNNEI. Trimming removed 4 bases from V and 2 bases from J, with 27 bases in between. This CDR3 is 19 amino acids long. CDR3 nucleotides: TGTGCCAGCAGTGTAACCCAGACGGGGGGGACAGGGAGCACCTACGAGCAGTACTTC. Translating gives CASSVTQTGGTGSTYEQYF.

This clonotype was counted between two and nine times. The chain uses TRBV18 and TRBJ2-7; no definite D call. V dropped 3 bases and J dropped 0 bases, with 18 bases sitting between them. Germline-derived CDR1 and CDR2 are KGHSH and LQKENI. The CDR3 covers 17 residues. The CDR3 spells CASSPVILRTASYEQYF. The CDR3 DNA follows: TGTGCCAGCTCACCCGTAATCTTGAGAACAGCCTCCTACGAGCAGTACTTC.

This clonotype was seen only a few times. The V and J genes are TRBV20-1 and TRBJ2-3; D unclear. From germline, CDR1 is DFQATT and CDR2 SNEGSKA (reference sequence). This CDR3 is built from 14 residues. V shed 6 bases and J shed 0 bases, with 13 bases lying between them. CDR3 nucleotides: TGCAGTGCCGCCTTTACAACTAGCACAGATACGCAGTATTTT. Translation: CSAAFTTSTDTQYF.

The sample holds many counts of this clonotype. The genes are TRBV6-8 and TRBJ2-7, with D hard to call. The CDR3 consists of 16 residues. The germline V and J ends were trimmed by 6 bases and 1 base, with 19 bases remaining between them. Germline values: CDR1 MNHGY, CDR2 SAAAGT. CDR3 protein: CASRPRVGCKSYEQYF. CDR3 in DNA: TGTGCCAGCAGACCTAGGGTTGGCTGCAAATCCTACGAGCAGTACTTC.

This clonotype was seen many times. The chain combines TRBV18 with TRBJ1-1, with D unresolved. This CDR3 is 13 amino acids long. Trimming left V 6 bases short and J 0 bases short, with 8 bases between. Per germline, CDR1 KGHSH and CDR2 LQKENI. CDR3 DNA: TGTGCCAGCTCGGCTCAGGTGAACACTGAAGCTTTCTTT. Translating it yields CASSAQVNTEAFF.

This clonotype was seen many times. The rearrangement uses TRBV11-2 and TRBJ2-7; 7 bases fit TRBD2. The V and J ends lost 2 bases and 7 bases, in that order; junction bases with no gene match: 5. Germline loops: CDR1 SGHAT, CDR2 FQNNGV. The CDR3 is 13 residues long. CDR3 coding DNA: TGTGCCAGCAGCTTACAATGGGGGGGAGAGCAGTACTTC. This translates into CASSLQWGGEQYF.

The sample holds many counts of this clonotype. The chain carries TRBV28 and TRBJ2-2, with 11 bases lining up with TRBD2. Germline-derived CDR1 and CDR2 are MDHEN and SYDVKM. The CDR3 sequence is 19 residues long. The ends lost 1 base at V and 1 base at J; junction bases unmatched: 8. DNA for the CDR3: TGTGCCAGCAGTTTATTCGATGATGGACTAGCGGGGAACACCGGGGAGCTGTTTTTT. Translating gives CASSLFDDGLAGNTGELFF.

The genes are TRBV28 and TRBJ1-4; D uncertain. The V end was cut by 6 bases, the J end by 7 bases, with 15 bases between. Germline V gives CDR1 MDHEN, CDR2 SYDVKM. This CDR3 contains 14 residues. The CDR3 nucleotides read TGTGCCAGCAGCTACCTAGGGTCGGCTGAAAAACTGTTTTTT. This translates into CASSYLGSAEKLFF.

In its sample, this clonotype was seen a few times. It may be a read error: a sequence one base away is much more abundant. The chain employs TRBV3-1 and TRBJ2-5, with 8 bases fitting TRBD1. Germline V gene sequence: CDR1 LGHDT, CDR2 YNNKEL (reference sequence). The CDR3 totals 16 residues. CDR3 nucleotides: TGTGCCAACAGCCTGGTAGGACAGGGTCTACAAGAGACCCAGTACTTC. This sequence encodes CANSLVGQGLQETQYF.

The V call is TRBV28, the J call TRBJ1-1, with a weak D call TRBD1 (5 bases). V lost 3 bases to trimming and J lost 6 bases, with 14 bases between them. The germline V gene has CDR1 MDHEN and CDR2 SYDVKM. This CDR3 comprises 14 residues. CDR3 protein: CASSLEGMRAEAFF. The DNA for the CDR3 is TGTGCCAGCAGTTTGGAGGGGATGAGGGCTGAAGCTTTCTTT.

The genes are TRBV11-2 and TRBJ2-7; 9 bases are a match to TRBD2. CDR3 size: 17 residues. V lost 6 bases, J lost 6 bases, and 18 bases stayed unmatched. The germline gives CDR1 SGHAT, CDR2 FQNNGV. CDR3 DNA sequence: TGTGCCAGCAGGACCGATATAGCGGGAGCTTTGGTCGGCGAGCAGTACTTC. Translating it yields CASRTDIAGALVGEQYF.

This clonotype was picked up a small number of times. V and J are TRBV10-2 and TRBJ2-3, with 8 bases identical to TRBD2. Germline loops: CDR1 WSHSY, CDR2 SAAADI. J lost 1 base, V lost 4 bases, and 7 bases had no gene match. The CDR3 is 16 residues long. DNA of the CDR3: TGCGCCAGCAGTGGTCGGCTAGCGGGCGGCACAGATACGCAGTATTTT. Translation: CASSGRLAGGTDTQYF.

This chain links TRBV29-1 with TRBJ2-3, with D tentatively TRBD2 (5 bases). V was cut by 6 bases and J by 5 bases, with 15 bases left in between. CDR1 and CDR2 (germline): SQVTM, ANQGSEA. CDR3 length: 13 amino acids. CDR3 amino acids: CSVFLANGDTQYF. The CDR3 DNA sequence: TGCAGCGTATTCCTAGCTAACGGAGATACGCAGTATTTT.

This clonotype was found a few times. V gene TRBV9 combines with J gene TRBJ1-1; D is undetermined. Germline CDR1 SGDLS, CDR2 YYNGEE. Trimming pared 0 bases from V and 1 base from J, leaving 10 bases between. This CDR3 has 15 amino acids. This CDR3 reads CASSVEAIQNTEAFF. The CDR3 bases are TGTGCCAGCAGCGTAGAGGCCATACAGAACACTGAAGCTTTCTTT.

This clonotype appeared once. V gene TRBV6-1 combines with J gene TRBJ2-3; 7 nucleotides align to TRBD2. V lost 7 bases to trimming and J lost 1 base; unmatched junction nucleotides: 5. This CDR3 is 14 amino acids long. Germline CDR1 is MNHNS and CDR2 is SASEGT. CDR3 loop: CASTTLAGTDTQYF. The CDR3, as DNA: TGTGCCAGCACCACCCTAGCGGGCACAGATACGCAGTATTTT.

This clonotype was detected ten times or more. The rearrangement links TRBV24-1 to TRBJ1-2; D possibly corresponds to TRBD1 (5 bases). The CDR3 has 13 amino acids. V was cut by 4 bases and J by 6 bases, with 11 bases left in between. In germline, CDR1 is KGHDR, CDR2 SFDVKD. The CDR3: CATSDGTRDGYTF. In DNA, the CDR3 is TGTGCCACCAGTGACGGGACGAGGGATGGCTACACCTTC.

The rearrangement joins TRBV20-1 to TRBJ2-2; D possibly matches TRBD1 or TRBD2 (5 bases each). The CDR3 is 15 residues long. Germline assignment: CDR1 DFQATT and CDR2 SNEGSKA (reference sequence). Trimming removed 0 bases at V and 4 bases at J, with 12 bases between. CDR3 protein: CSARDRGLFTGELFF. The CDR3 DNA reads TGCAGTGCTAGAGATCGGGGCCTATTCACCGGGGAGCTGTTTTTT.

This clonotype was counted a few times. The V and J genes are TRBV3-1 and TRBJ2-7, with TRBD1 matching over 12 bases. V trimming: 2 bases; J trimming: 9 bases; junction bases outside the gene matches: 8. Germline CDR1 reads LGHDT; CDR2 reads YNNKEL (reference sequence). CDR3 size: 15 residues. The CDR3 coding sequence is TGTGCCAGCAGCCAACGGGCGGGACAGGGGGCTCGGCAGTACTTC. Translating gives CASSQRAGQGARQYF.

This clonotype was seen at least ten times. V is TRBV7-2 and J is TRBJ2-5, with 7 bases aligning to TRBD1. The CDR3 is made up of 15 amino acids. From germline, CDR1 is SGHTA and CDR2 FQGNSA. V gave up 7 bases and J gave up 5 bases; unmatched junction bases: 13. CDR3 sequence (DNA): TGTGCCAGCACCCCGAGTGGGGGACAGACGGAGACCCAGTACTTC. It translates to CASTPSGGQTETQYF.

At least ten counts were recorded for this clonotype. The chain combines TRBV18 with TRBJ2-2; D gene uncertain. Trimming pared 3 bases from V and 4 bases from J, leaving 12 bases between. The germline V gene encodes CDR1 KGHSH and CDR2 LQKENI. This CDR3 is 15 amino acids long. This CDR3 reads CASSPVAGSTGELFF. In DNA form, the CDR3 reads TGTGCCAGCTCACCCGTTGCAGGCTCCACCGGGGAGCTGTTTTTT.